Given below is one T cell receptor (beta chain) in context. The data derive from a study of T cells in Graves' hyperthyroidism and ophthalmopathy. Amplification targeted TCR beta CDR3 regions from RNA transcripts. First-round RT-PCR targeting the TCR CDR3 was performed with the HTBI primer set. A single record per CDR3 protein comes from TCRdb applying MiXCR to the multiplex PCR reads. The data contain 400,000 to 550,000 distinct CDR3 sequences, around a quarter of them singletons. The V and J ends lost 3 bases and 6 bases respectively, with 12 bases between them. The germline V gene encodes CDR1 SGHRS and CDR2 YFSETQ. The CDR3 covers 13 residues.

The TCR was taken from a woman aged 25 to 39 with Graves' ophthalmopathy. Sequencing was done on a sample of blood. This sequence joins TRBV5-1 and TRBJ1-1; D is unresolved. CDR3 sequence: CASSSYGSSEAFF. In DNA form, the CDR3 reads TGCGCCAGCAGCTCCTACGGTTCCTCTGAAGCTTTCTTT.